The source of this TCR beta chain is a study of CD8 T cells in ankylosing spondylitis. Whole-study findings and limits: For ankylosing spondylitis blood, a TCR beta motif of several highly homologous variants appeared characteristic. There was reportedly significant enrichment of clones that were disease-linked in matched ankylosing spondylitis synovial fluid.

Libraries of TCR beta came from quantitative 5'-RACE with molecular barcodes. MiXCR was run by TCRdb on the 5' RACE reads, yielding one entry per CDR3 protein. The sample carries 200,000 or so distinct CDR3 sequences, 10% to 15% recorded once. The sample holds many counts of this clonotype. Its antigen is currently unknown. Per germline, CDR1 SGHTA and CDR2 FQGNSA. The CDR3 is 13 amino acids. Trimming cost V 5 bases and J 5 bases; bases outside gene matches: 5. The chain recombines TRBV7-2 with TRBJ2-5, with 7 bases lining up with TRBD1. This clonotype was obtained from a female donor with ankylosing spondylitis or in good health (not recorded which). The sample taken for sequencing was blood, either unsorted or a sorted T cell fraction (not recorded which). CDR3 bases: TGTGCCAGCAGCAGAGGGGGCGGGGAGACCCAGTACTTC. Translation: CASSRGGGETQYF.